These 20 T cell receptor beta chains originate from one sample sequenced in a study of cytomegalovirus exposure and HLA in healthy donors. With 60 Vbeta and 13 Jbeta primers, the PCR was carried out. Assay: immunoSEQ multiplex PCR; the TCRdb copy retains only in-frame clones and omits some. The profile covers approximately 140,000 clones, with about 76% appearing a single time and approximately 4% taken by the ten largest. Sequencing was carried out using PBMCs. Receptors originate from a man aged 18 to 30 in good health and CMV-seronegative.

The DNA for the CDR3 is TGTGCCAGCAAGACGACTAGCGGGGCCCAAGAGACCCAGTACTTC. Its translation: CASKTTSGAQETQYF. The V call is TRBV6-1, the J call TRBJ2-5; 11 nucleotides agree with TRBD2. Germline V gene sequence: CDR1 MNHNS, CDR2 SASEGT. Trimming took 7 bases from V and 1 from J; bases not matched to a gene: 5. This CDR3 spans 15 amino acids.

Note on this clone: Within the sample, other DNA sequences also encode this same CDR3. V is TRBV5-1 and J is TRBJ1-5, with D uncertain. V lost 4 bases and J 4 bases, leaving 12 bases between the germline ends. The germline gives CDR1 SGHRS, CDR2 YFSETQ. The CDR3 runs 14 residues. The CDR3 DNA reads as TGCGCCAGCAGCCCGGGAGGCGGAAATCAGCCCCAGCATTTT. This translates into CASSPGGGNQPQHF.

This clone was picked up a small number of times. J is TRBJ2-1 and V is TRBV6-4, with TRBD2 matching 12 bases. This CDR3 has 14 amino acids. V lost 4 bases and J lost 6; bases outside the gene matches: 1. Germline CDR1 and CDR2: MRHNA and SNTAGT. In DNA, the CDR3 is TGTGCCAGCAGTGCTAGCGGGGGGGCCAATGAGCAGTTCTTC. Translating gives CASSASGGANEQFF.

The table lists this clone with a few counts. This rearrangement joins TRBV10-3 to TRBJ2-3; TRBD1 aligns across 8 bases. This CDR3 is 14 amino acids long. The V gene's germline CDR1 is ENHRY and CDR2 SYGVKD. V gave up 3 bases and J gave up 5 bases; unmatched junction bases: 4. This chain's CDR3 is CAISDRGQVDTQYF. The CDR3 nucleotides are TGTGCCATCAGTGACAGGGGGCAGGTAGATACGCAGTATTTT.

The CDR3 sequence: CASSETSGLGGYTF. CDR3 nucleotide sequence: TGTGCCAGCAGTGAAACTTCAGGGCTTGGTGGCTACACCTTC. The gene calls are TRBV2 and TRBJ1-2; possibly TRBD1 for D (5 bases). The CDR3 spans 14 residues. Germline V gene lookup returns CDR1 SNHLY and CDR2 FYNNEI. The V end was cut by 2 bases, the J end by 7 bases, with 14 bases between.

This chain joins TRBV28 and TRBJ1-2, with 12 bases aligning to TRBD1. The trim removed 3 bases at V and 3 bases at J, leaving 8 bases unmatched. The germline V gene has CDR1 MDHEN and CDR2 SYDVKM. The CDR3 is 17 residues long. The CDR3 DNA follows: TGTGCCAGCAGTTTGATAGGGGGACAGGGGGCGGACTATGGCTACACCTTC. This encodes CASSLIGGQGADYGYTF.

The chain is built from TRBV9 and TRBJ2-2; D is possibly TRBD2 (5 bases). The length of the CDR3 is 15 residues. Germline-derived CDR1 and CDR2 are SGDLS and YYNGEE. Trimming took off 0 bases at V and 7 bases at J, with 13 bases between the two ends. The CDR3 protein is CASSVATSGNGELFF. In nucleotides, the CDR3 is TGTGCCAGCAGCGTAGCTACATCGGGGAACGGGGAGCTGTTTTTT.

This chain connects TRBV7-2 to TRBJ2-3, with TRBD2 matching 15 bases. There are 17 residues in the CDR3. Losses at the gene ends were 5 bases for V and 7 bases for J; bases not matched to a gene: 10. Per germline, CDR1 SGHTA and CDR2 FQGNSA. CDR3 bases: TGTGCCAGCAGCCCTCCGGGACTAGCGGGGGGTACATATACGCAGTATTTT. This gives the protein CASSPPGLAGGTYTQYF.

As to this clone: The same CDR3 arises from other DNA sequences in this sample as well. This rearrangement joins TRBV28 to TRBJ2-7; D unclear. Trimming removed 5 bases from V and 2 bases from J, with 7 bases in between. The CDR3 loop spans 12 amino acids. Germline V gives CDR1 MDHEN, CDR2 SYDVKM. DNA for the CDR3: TGTGCCAGCAGTCTTAGAGCCTACGAGCAGTACTTC. This codes for CASSLRAYEQYF.

This clone was detected a few times. V is TRBV7-8 and J is TRBJ2-5, with 14 bases fitting TRBD2. The DNA end lines up better with TRBJ2-7; the J call may be wrong. Per germline, CDR1 SGHVS and CDR2 FQNEAQ. The CDR3 has 17 residues. The CDR3 coding sequence is TGTGCCAGCAGCTACGGACTAGCGGGGGGCAGCTCCTACGAGCAGTACTTC. It yields the protein CASSYGLAGGSSYEQYF.

The V gene is TRBV7-9, the J gene TRBJ2-1, with TRBD1 matching over 9 bases. CDR1 is SEHNR and CDR2 is FQNEAQ in the germline V gene (reference sequence). This CDR3 region has 16 residues. The junction had 6 bases not matched to a gene; V was cut back by 1 base and J by 5 bases. CDR3 nucleotide sequence: TGTGCCAGCAGCTTAGGTTACAGGGGGCGCGACAATGAGCAGTTCTTC. Protein sequence: CASSLGYRGRDNEQFF.

This rearrangement joins TRBV27 to TRBJ1-1, with D possibly TRBD1 on 5 matching bases. Looked up from germline, CDR1 is MNHEY and CDR2 is SMNVEV (reference sequence). V was trimmed by 6 bases and J by 5 bases, leaving 19 bases between them. There are 15 residues in the CDR3. Here the CDR3 reads CASRVGGRVGTEAFF. For the CDR3, the DNA is TGTGCCAGCAGAGTGGGGGGTAGGGTTGGGACTGAAGCTTTCTTT.

The V call is TRBV19, the J call TRBJ2-6; D perhaps matches TRBD1 (5 bases). The CDR3 extends over 16 amino acids. With 7 bases removed from V and 1 base from J, the gap between germline ends came to 14 bases. CDR1 and CDR2 from the germline V gene are LNHDA and SQIVND (reference sequence). The CDR3 spells CASTLRQGSGANVLTF. The DNA for the CDR3 is TGTGCCAGTACCCTGAGGCAGGGTTCTGGGGCCAACGTCCTGACTTTC.

CDR3 bases: TGTGCCAGCAGCCGGACCGGGACTAGCCCCTCCTACAATGAGCAGTTCTTC. Its protein is CASSRTGTSPSYNEQFF. This chain connects TRBV11-2 to TRBJ2-1; 9 bases agree with TRBD2. This CDR3 comprises 17 residues. Germline V lookup: CDR1 SGHAT, CDR2 FQNNGV. With 5 bases clipped from V and 0 bases from J, the junction kept 8 bases outside the gene matches.

The chain recombines TRBV20-1 with TRBJ1-4; D gene uncertain. V was cut by 6 bases and J by 6 bases, with 8 bases left in between. The CDR3 has 11 residues. The germline V gene has CDR1 DFQATT and CDR2 SNEGSKA (reference sequence). The CDR3 nucleotides read TGCAGTGCCCGGGAGGATGAAAAACTGTTTTTT. The encoded protein is CSAREDEKLFF.

This clone was detected only a few times. The chain has TRBV7-3 and TRBJ1-1, with D possibly TRBD1 on 6 matching bases. Trimming cost V 5 bases and J 3 bases, with 13 bases left between them. This CDR3 is built from 14 residues. The germline CDR1 and CDR2 sequences are SGHTA and FQGTGA. The CDR3 coding sequence is TGTGCCAGCAGCCCCTCAGGGGTCGACACTGAAGCTTTCTTT. Residues: CASSPSGVDTEAFF.

J is TRBJ2-7 and V is TRBV28; no clear D gene. Trimming removed 4 bases at V and 4 bases at J, with 8 bases between. The germline CDR1 and CDR2 sequences are MDHEN and SYDVKM. The CDR3 has 12 residues. The CDR3, as DNA: TGTGCCAGCAGTTCCGCGAGGTACGAGCAGTACTTC. Protein product: CASSSARYEQYF.

The chain is built from TRBV27 and TRBJ2-7, with TRBD2 matching 9 bases. CDR1 is MNHEY and CDR2 is SMNVEV in the germline V gene (reference sequence). The CDR3 covers 19 residues. The V gene end was trimmed by 4 bases and the J gene end by 0 bases; junction bases not matched to a gene: 16. CDR3 DNA: TGTGCCAGCAGTTACGCCGGCCGCGGGGGGGCCTACCCCTCCTACGAGCAGTACTTC. This sequence encodes CASSYAGRGGAYPSYEQYF.

This clone was seen a few times. V is TRBV7-3 and J is TRBJ1-2; 10 nucleotides match TRBD1. The CDR3 has 16 residues. Trimming removed 5 bases from V and 5 bases from J; junction bases left unmatched: 11. Per germline, CDR1 SGHTA and CDR2 FQGTGA. The CDR3 DNA reads as TGTGCCAGCAGCCCAGGGGGGGGACAGGGGAGGTATGGCTACACCTTC. This sequence encodes CASSPGGGQGRYGYTF.

This clone was seen once. The chain recombines TRBV5-6 with TRBJ1-5, with 8 nucleotides matching TRBD1. Trimming at V came to 2 bases and at J to 3 bases, leaving 7 bases not matched to a gene. The CDR3 length is 16 residues. Germline V CDR1 and CDR2: SGHDT, YYEEEE. The CDR3 reads CASSLRTGPSNQPQHF. In DNA, the CDR3 is TGTGCCAGCAGCTTAAGGACAGGGCCCTCCAATCAGCCCCAGCATTTT.